The source of this TCR beta chain is a study of blood T cells in healthy people across ages. A J-beta primer mix and a sample-barcoded 5' primer were used in a second PCR of roughly 7 to 12 cycles. TCRdb reanalysed the 5' RACE reads using MiXCR and keeps one entry per CDR3 protein. This table holds 1 million or so distinct CDR3 sequences, approximately 25% found once. V trimming: 7 bases; J trimming: 5 bases; junction bases outside the gene matches: 9. CDR1 and CDR2 from the germline V gene are KGHDR and SFDVKD. CDR3 size: 16 residues. Study conclusions and caveats: Strong correlation linked observed beta diversity and percent naive T cells.

Only a few counts were recorded for this clonotype. Its antigen remains unidentified. The same data also went into a second study, on T cells of mothers and their children.

The genes are TRBV24-1 and TRBJ2-5; 13 bases map to TRBD2. The sequence was collected from a girl aged 2 to 9 in good health. The sequencing sample was made of blood. The CDR3 spells CATSPTSGRALETQYF. Here the CDR3 DNA reads TGTGCCACCAGCCCTACTAGCGGGAGGGCCCTCGAGACCCAGTACTTC.